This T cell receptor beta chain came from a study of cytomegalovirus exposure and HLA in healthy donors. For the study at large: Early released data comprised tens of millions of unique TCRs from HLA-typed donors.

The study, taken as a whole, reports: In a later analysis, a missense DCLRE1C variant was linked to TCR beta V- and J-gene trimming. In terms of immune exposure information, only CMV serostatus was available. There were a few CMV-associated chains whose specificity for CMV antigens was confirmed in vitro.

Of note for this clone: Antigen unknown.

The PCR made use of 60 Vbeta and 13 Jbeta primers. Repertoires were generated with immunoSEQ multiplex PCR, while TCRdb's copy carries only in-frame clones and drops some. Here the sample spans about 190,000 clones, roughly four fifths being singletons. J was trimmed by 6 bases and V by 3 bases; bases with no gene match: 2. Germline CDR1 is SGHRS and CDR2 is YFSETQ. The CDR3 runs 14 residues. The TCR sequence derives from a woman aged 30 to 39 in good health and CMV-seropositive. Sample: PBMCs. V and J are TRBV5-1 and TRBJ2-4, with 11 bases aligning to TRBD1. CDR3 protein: CASSSGTGGNIQYF. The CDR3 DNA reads TGCGCCAGCAGCTCCGGGACAGGGGGAAACATTCAGTACTTC.